What follows are 3 T cell receptor beta chains derived from one specimen sequenced in a study of shared clonotypes between healthy human individuals. Assay used: immunoSEQ multiplex PCR; TCRdb lists only in-frame clones, some missing. The data contain hundreds of thousands of clones, around 78% of them singletons. The sequenced sample was memory CD4+ T cells sorted from blood. Indicated subset: CD45RA-negative fraction. The receptors come from a woman aged 25 to 45 in good health.

The rearrangement uses TRBV5-1 and TRBJ2-7; D might be TRBD1 (5 bases). The germline V gene has CDR1 SGHRS and CDR2 YFSETQ. The CDR3 sequence is 14 residues long. Trimming shortened V by 4 bases and J by 4 bases, and 15 bases separated the two germline ends. The CDR3 bases are TGCGCCAGCAGCCCGGCCCAGACAGTTTACGAGCAGTACTTC. Translation gives CASSPAQTVYEQYF.

The chain carries TRBV4-1 and TRBJ2-3, with 8 bases identical to TRBD2. The CDR3 sequence is 15 residues long. CDR1 MGHRA and CDR2 YSYEKL come from the germline V gene. Unmatched junction bases numbered 5, after V lost 3 bases and J lost 3 bases. The DNA of the CDR3 is TGCGCCAGCAGCCATGAAAGACTAGCGACAGATACGCAGTATTTT. Its translation: CASSHERLATDTQYF.

The chain uses TRBV28 and TRBJ1-5; D may be TRBD1 (6 bases). CDR3 length equals 18 residues. The germline gives CDR1 MDHEN, CDR2 SYDVKM. The V end lost 6 bases, the J end lost 0 bases, and 21 bases lay between the germline ends. The CDR3 spells CASRKGVILVNSNQPQHF. CDR3 bases: TGTGCCAGCAGGAAGGGGGTAATCCTGGTGAATAGCAATCAGCCCCAGCATTTT.